These 20 T cell receptor beta chains were sequenced from one sample in a study of T cell responses to AZD1222 COVID-19 vaccine. The repertoire was sequenced with immunoSEQ multiplex PCR; TCRdb's copy has only in-frame clones and lacks some. The table lists about 160,000 clones, about 91% of them singletons. The starting material was peripheral blood, obtained on day 0 of AZD1222 vaccination. The receptors were gathered from an adult in good health.

This clone was seen just once. The chain employs TRBV23-1 and TRBJ1-5; TRBD1 is a possible D gene (5 bases). TRBV23-1 is an open reading frame whose function is uncertain. The CDR3 is 16 residues long. V gave up 3 bases and J gave up 4 bases, with 16 bases separating them. The CDR3 sequence: CASSHPGGVRNQPQHF. In nucleotides, the CDR3 is TGCGCCAGCAGTCATCCGGGAGGGGTCCGGAATCAGCCCCAGCATTTT.

The chain carries TRBV6-4 and TRBJ1-2, with 9 bases lining up with TRBD1. V trimming: 6 bases; J trimming: 5 bases; junction bases outside the gene matches: 13. The germline CDR1 and CDR2 sequences are MRHNA and SNTAGT. The CDR3 has 16 amino acids. Written as DNA, the CDR3 is TGTGCCAGCAGGGGACCAGGAGGGACAGGGAATTATGGCTACACCTTC. Its protein product is CASRGPGGTGNYGYTF.

This clone was seen just once. The chain carries TRBV7-2 and TRBJ1-2; a possible D gene is TRBD1 (6 bases). The ends were cut back, 4 bases at V and 6 bases at J, with 12 bases in the middle. CDR1 SGHTA and CDR2 FQGNSA come from the germline V gene. This CDR3 region has 13 residues. The CDR3 region is CASSWLRGNGYTF. The CDR3 coding sequence is TGTGCCAGCAGCTGGCTCAGGGGAAATGGCTACACCTTC.

This chain links TRBV29-1 with TRBJ1-1, with 8 bases fitting TRBD1. V shed 0 bases and J 10 bases; nucleotides not matched to a gene: 10. There are 14 residues in the CDR3. Germline CDR1 SQVTM, CDR2 ANQGSEA. Here the CDR3 reads CSVEDGRQGAGAFF. The CDR3 DNA reads TGCAGCGTTGAAGATGGTCGCCAGGGGGCTGGAGCTTTCTTT.

The chain carries TRBV5-1 and TRBJ1-6; no definite D call. This CDR3 region has 15 residues. Germline-derived CDR1 and CDR2 are SGHRS and YFSETQ. V lost 0 bases, J lost 5 bases, and 9 bases lay in between. CDR3: CASSLGVPDNSPLHF. The CDR3 DNA sequence: TGCGCCAGCAGCTTGGGGGTTCCCGATAATTCACCCCTCCACTTT.

This chain joins TRBV28 and TRBJ1-5, with 9 bases lining up with TRBD1. CDR1 and CDR2 (germline): MDHEN, SYDVKM. The J segment lost 5 bases and the V segment lost 5 bases, leaving 7 bases of the junction unmatched. The CDR3 totals 15 residues. CDR3 amino acids: CASSGTDRGDQPQHF. The CDR3 DNA follows: TGTGCCAGCAGTGGGACGGACAGGGGCGATCAGCCCCAGCATTTT.

The chain joins TRBV28 to TRBJ1-1; TRBD1 is a possible D gene (6 bases). The germline V and J ends were trimmed by 4 bases and 1 base, with 10 bases remaining between them. The CDR3 runs to 14 residues. The V gene's germline CDR1 is MDHEN and CDR2 SYDVKM. CDR3 in amino acids: CASSSNRENTEAFF. The CDR3 coding sequence is TGTGCCAGCAGTTCCAACAGGGAGAACACTGAAGCTTTCTTT. Full variable domain (remainder filled in from reference TRBV28 and TRBJ1-1): DVKVTQSSRYLVKRTGEKVFLECVQDMDHENMFWYRQDPGLGLRLIYFSYDVKMKEKGDIPEGYSVSREKKERFSLILESASTNQTSMYLCASSSNRENTEAFFGQGTRLTVV.

The chain carries TRBV6-1 and TRBJ1-2; no firm D call. Trimming took off 0 bases at V and 4 bases at J, with 12 bases between the two ends. This CDR3 is built from 15 residues. Germline assignment: CDR1 MNHNS and CDR2 SASEGT. CDR3 bases: TGTGCCAGCAGTGAAGCGGACCCCGGCCCCTATGGCTACACCTTC. Translated, it gives CASSEADPGPYGYTF.

The rearrangement links TRBV21-1 to TRBJ1-1; the D segment call TRBD1 is taken from the table without a DNA check. TRBV21-1 is a pseudogene locus. This CDR3 comprises 12 residues. The CDR3 region is CASRGLNTEAFF. The CDR3 DNA is TGTGCCAGCAGGGGCCTGAACACTGAAGCTTTCTTT.

The chain uses TRBV2 and TRBJ2-7; D is unresolved. V was clipped by 2 bases and J by 2 bases, with 13 bases between them. There are 15 residues in the CDR3. The germline V gene has CDR1 SNHLY and CDR2 FYNNEI. CDR3: CASSETRLLTYEQYF. The CDR3 nucleotides read TGTGCCAGCAGTGAAACCCGACTGCTGACCTACGAGCAGTACTTC.

The rearrangement joins TRBV7-2 to TRBJ2-6, with D perhaps matching TRBD1 (6 bases). Germline CDR1 and CDR2: SGHTA and FQGNSA. Trimming cost V 1 base and J 0 bases, with 13 bases left between them. The CDR3 totals 18 residues. CDR3 DNA: TGTGCCAGCAGCTTAGAGGGACAAGCCAGCTCTGGGGCCAACGTCCTGACTTTC. Encoded protein: CASSLEGQASSGANVLTF.

The chain combines TRBV6-5 with TRBJ2-1; D may be TRBD2 (6 bases). Germline CDR1 is MNHEY and CDR2 is SVGAGI. V lost 0 bases to trimming and J lost 10 bases, with 10 bases between them. The length of the CDR3 is 13 residues. The CDR3 DNA follows: TGTGCCAGCAGTTACTCGAGCGCGGGGGAGCAGTTCTTC. Protein: CASSYSSAGEQFF.

This clone was recorded only once. The genes are TRBV11-2 and TRBJ2-3; D may be TRBD2 (6 bases). The CDR3 is 14 amino acids. Germline V gene lookup returns CDR1 SGHAT and CDR2 FQNNGV. V dropped 7 bases and J dropped 10 bases, with 21 bases sitting between them. The CDR3 DNA follows: TGTGCCAGCACCCCGAGTGGGATAGGAGGGTCGCAGTATTTT. Protein product: CASTPSGIGGSQYF.

This clone was seen more than once but under ten times. The chain links TRBV5-1 to TRBJ1-5; D might be TRBD1 (5 bases). The CDR3 is 15 residues long. V lost 0 bases, J lost 3 bases, and 10 bases lay in between. Germline V lookup: CDR1 SGHRS, CDR2 YFSETQ. In DNA form, the CDR3 reads TGCGCCAGCAGCTTGGCGCCAGGGAACAATCAGCCCCAGCATTTT. Translated, it gives CASSLAPGNNQPQHF.

The chain recombines TRBV28 with TRBJ2-7, with 8 positions matching TRBD1. There are 14 residues in the CDR3. Germline CDR1 is MDHEN and CDR2 is SYDVKM. The trim removed 5 bases at V and 3 bases at J, leaving 6 bases unmatched. The CDR3 sequence: CASSPPTGDYEQYF. CDR3 DNA sequence: TGTGCCAGCAGTCCCCCGACAGGGGACTACGAGCAGTACTTC.

V is TRBV9 and J is TRBJ2-1; D remains unclear. Looked up from germline, CDR1 is SGDLS and CDR2 is YYNGEE. Trimming left V 0 bases short and J 8 bases short, with 9 bases between. CDR3 length: 13 residues. CDR3 loop: CASSVGTSDEQFF. DNA of the CDR3: TGTGCCAGCAGCGTAGGGACGTCGGATGAGCAGTTCTTC.

The chain employs TRBV5-1 and TRBJ2-7; TRBD2 matches at 7 bases. With V trimmed by 0 bases and J by 4 bases, 16 bases remained unmatched. This CDR3 has 18 amino acids. CDR1 is SGHRS, CDR2 YFSETQ, per germline. The CDR3 protein is CASSLGAVGSGLFYEQYF. CDR3 bases: TGCGCCAGCAGCTTGGGGGCCGTCGGTAGCGGGCTATTTTACGAGCAGTACTTC.

For the CDR3, the DNA is TGTGCCAGCAGTTTCGACAGGGACGCCTACGAGCAGTACTTC. Translation: CASSFDRDAYEQYF. The chain couples TRBV2 to TRBJ2-7; 7 bases align to TRBD1. Germline V lookup: CDR1 SNHLY, CDR2 FYNNEI. This CDR3 is built from 14 residues. V gave up 5 bases and J gave up 2 bases; unmatched junction bases: 6.

This clone showed up just once. This chain joins TRBV7-2 and TRBJ2-5; a possible D gene is TRBD2 (7 bases). This CDR3 spans 16 amino acids. Trimming took off 1 base at V and 5 bases at J, with 17 bases between the two ends. From germline, CDR1 is SGHTA and CDR2 FQGNSA. The CDR3 reads CASSLGGGPRGETQYF. The CDR3 region has the DNA TGTGCCAGCAGCTTAGGGGGGGGGCCTCGAGGGGAGACCCAGTACTTC.

The chain is built from TRBV6-5 and TRBJ2-3; TRBD2 is a possible D gene (6 bases). Germline V lookup: CDR1 MNHEY, CDR2 SVGAGI. The CDR3 contains 16 residues. V was cut by 0 bases and J by 0 bases, with 10 bases left in between. CDR3 sequence: CASSYSSSGSTDTQYF. The CDR3 DNA sequence: TGTGCCAGCAGTTACTCGAGTAGCGGAAGCACAGATACGCAGTATTTT.